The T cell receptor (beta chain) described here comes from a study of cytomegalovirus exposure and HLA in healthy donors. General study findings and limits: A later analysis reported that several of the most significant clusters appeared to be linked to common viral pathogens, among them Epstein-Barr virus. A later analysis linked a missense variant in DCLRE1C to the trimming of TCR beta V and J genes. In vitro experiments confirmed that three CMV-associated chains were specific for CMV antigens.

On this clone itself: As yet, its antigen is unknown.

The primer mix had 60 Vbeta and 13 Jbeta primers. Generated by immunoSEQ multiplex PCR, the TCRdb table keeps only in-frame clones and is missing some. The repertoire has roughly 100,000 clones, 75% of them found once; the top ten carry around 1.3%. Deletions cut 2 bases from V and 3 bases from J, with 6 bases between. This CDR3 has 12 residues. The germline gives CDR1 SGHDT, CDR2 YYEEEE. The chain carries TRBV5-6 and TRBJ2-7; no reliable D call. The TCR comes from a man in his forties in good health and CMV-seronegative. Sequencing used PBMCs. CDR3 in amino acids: CASSLVGYEQYF. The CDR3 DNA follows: TGTGCCAGCAGCTTAGTCGGCTACGAGCAGTACTTC. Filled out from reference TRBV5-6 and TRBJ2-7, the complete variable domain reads DAGVTQSPTHLIKTRGQQVTLRCSPKSGHDTVSWYQQALGQGPQFIFQYYEEEERQRGNFPDRFSGHQFPNYSSELNVNALLLGDSALYLCASSLVGYEQYFGPGTRLTVT.